This T cell receptor (beta chain) comes out of a study of CD8+CD57+ T cells in acquired aplastic anemia. The CDR3 covers 17 residues. Germline V gene sequence: CDR1 DFQATT, CDR2 SNEGSKA (reference sequence). Trimming shortened V by 5 bases and J by 4 bases, and 24 bases separated the two germline ends. The patients chosen for sequencing had shown expansion of CD8+CD57+ cells (detected by flow cytometry). TCR beta VDJ and CDR3 profiling used genomic DNA as template. TCRdb called the reads again in MiXCR, with one record for every CDR3 protein. The sample lists about 160,000 distinct CDR3 sequences, around 47% occurring once. This clonotype occurred once. Its antigen is still unknown. Study results and caveats: Patients shared 25 to 30 CD8+ CDR3 sequences with controls. Patients showed no significant difference from controls in CD8+ Simpson's diversity.

The chain recombines TRBV20-1 with TRBJ2-1; D perhaps matches TRBD2 (5 bases). The receptor was derived from a human donor with aplastic anemia. Sequences were obtained from sorted CD4+, CD8+, or CD8+CD57+ T cells (not recorded which) from PBMCs. CDR3 in amino acids: CSARTPRTGDVYNEQFF. For the CDR3, the DNA is TGCAGTGCTCGAACACCTAGGACTGGCGACGTTTACAATGAGCAGTTCTTC.